This TCR beta chain was recovered during a study of shared T cell receptors in the human thymus. Profiling relied on immunoSEQ multiplex PCR, and the TCRdb table lists in-frame clones only, not all of them. The table shows about 540,000 clones, with around 78% occurring only once. Looked up from germline, CDR1 is MNHNS and CDR2 is SASEGT. The CDR3 length is 14 residues. J was trimmed by 3 bases and V by 6 bases; bases with no gene match: 6. These records were also assigned to another study, of human thymus T cells.

The TCR originated in a boy under two years old with a congenital heart defect. The chain uses TRBV6-1 and TRBJ1-1; the match to TRBD1 covers 8 bases. The sequenced material came from thymocytes. CDR3 in amino acids: CASSLQGGDTEAFF. The CDR3 bases are TGTGCCAGCAGCTTACAGGGGGGTGACACTGAAGCTTTCTTT.